This T cell receptor (beta chain) was sequenced in a study of blood T cell repertoires in COVID-19. Study in general: The United States, Italy and Spain supplied acute and convalescent COVID-19 samples. In each case, the material was cDNA or gDNA derived from T cells, B-cell-depleted T cells, or PBMCs.

Authors' methods: Reference gene primers were amplified, and this amplification served to estimate nucleated cell counts. Sequencing used immunoSEQ multiplex PCR; TCRdb keeps in-frame clones, though not all of them. V, J and clone size were drawn from that table, and D and trimming were deduced from the DNA. Among around 300,000 clones listed, around 86% were seen once. CDR1 is SGHTA and CDR2 is FQGNSA in the germline V gene. The CDR3 has 14 amino acids. Deletions cut 5 bases from V and 2 bases from J, with 13 bases between. The sequencing sample was made of peripheral blood. J is TRBJ2-7 and V is TRBV7-2, with a possible D match to TRBD2 (6 bases). The clonotype was recovered from a woman aged 25 to 45 with active or convalescent COVID-19. This CDR3 reads CASSPLPGAYEQYF. The CDR3 DNA reads TGTGCCAGCAGCCCCCTTCCGGGGGCCTACGAGCAGTACTTC.